One and the same sample provided the 15 T cell receptor beta chains below, sequenced in a study of shared clonotypes between healthy human individuals (dated by TCRdb to 2018 to 2021). The protocol used for the library was the immunoSEQ multiplex PCR assay. In its TCRdb copy, this immuneACCESS table keeps in-frame sequences only and misses some clones. Where compared with another copy, unresolved V genes explain less than half of these, and the others have no known cause. The sample table contains about 980,000 clones; only one count was recorded for 60% to 85% of them. The ten largest clones take up roughly 1.5% of the sample. Input material: memory CD4+ T cells sorted from blood. Reading the label with the study, this specimen's cell subset or site is: CD45RA-negative fraction. Receptor source: a man between 18 and 35 years old in good health.

The CDR3 here is CASSARGGKETQYF. CDR3 bases: TGTGCCAGCAGCGCCAGAGGGGGAAAGGAGACCCAGTACTTC. The rearrangement uses TRBV7-9 and TRBJ2-5; D perhaps matches TRBD1 (6 bases). V was trimmed by 5 bases and J by 5 bases, leaving 15 bases between them. Germline V CDR1 and CDR2: SEHNR, FQNEAQ (reference sequence). The CDR3 is 14 residues long.

Remarks on this clone: This sample also contains other DNA sequences that code for the same CDR3. V is TRBV2 and J is TRBJ2-3; D might be TRBD2 (6 bases). Germline values: CDR1 SNHLY, CDR2 FYNNEI. The germline V and J ends were trimmed by 8 bases and 2 bases, with 11 bases remaining between them. There are 13 residues in the CDR3. The CDR3 protein is CASSLADTDTQYF. The DNA for the CDR3 is TGTGCCAGCTCTTTAGCGGACACAGATACGCAGTATTTT.

This clone was observed a few times. The CDR3 nucleotides are TGTGCCAGCGGCCTTACCGGGACAGCTTATCAGCCCCAGCATTTT. Protein product: CASGLTGTAYQPQHF. The rearrangement links TRBV9 to TRBJ1-5; TRBD1 matches 7 bases. The germline CDR1 and CDR2 sequences are SGDLS and YYNGEE. The CDR3 extends over 15 amino acids. Trimming took 7 bases from V and 5 from J; bases not matched to a gene: 12. Combining the CDR3 with reference TRBV9 and TRBJ1-5 gives the whole variable domain DSGVTQTPKHLITATGQRVTLRCSPRSGDLSVYWYQQSLDQGLQFLIQYYNGEERAKGNILERFSAQQFPDLHSELNLSSLELGDSALYFCASGLTGTAYQPQHFGDGTRLSIL.

V gene TRBV5-6 combines with J gene TRBJ1-2, with TRBD1 matching over 9 bases. Unmatched junction bases numbered 14, after V lost 0 bases and J lost 8 bases. Germline lookup yields CDR1 SGHDT and CDR2 YYEEEE. This CDR3 comprises 17 residues. CDR3 sequence: CASSLAPVTGGKLGYTF. CDR3 in DNA: TGTGCCAGCAGCTTGGCCCCGGTTACAGGGGGCAAGTTAGGCTACACCTTC.

The chain recombines TRBV9 with TRBJ1-3; 9 bases line up with TRBD1. J was trimmed by 9 bases and V by 0 bases; bases with no gene match: 7. CDR3 length: 15 amino acids. CDR1 SGDLS and CDR2 YYNGEE come from the germline V gene. This chain's CDR3 is CASSVGTGERSTIYF. The CDR3 DNA is TGTGCCAGCAGCGTAGGGACAGGGGAACGTAGCACCATATATTTT.

This clone is a singleton in its sample. The chain carries TRBV6-5 and TRBJ2-3; perhaps TRBD1 as D (6 bases). CDR1 is MNHEY, CDR2 SVGAGI, per germline. The CDR3 is 12 amino acids. Trimming removed 0 bases at V and 11 bases at J, with 9 bases between. The CDR3 coding sequence is TGTGCCAGCAGTTACTCTGTGGGACAGCAGTATTTT. It is translated as CASSYSVGQQYF.

This chain joins TRBV18 and TRBJ2-1; 8 bases map to TRBD1. This CDR3 is built from 13 residues. In germline, CDR1 is KGHSH, CDR2 LQKENI. Unmatched junction bases numbered 3, after V lost 1 base and J lost 10 bases. CDR3 sequence reads: CASSPQRDREQFF. The CDR3, as DNA: TGTGCCAGCTCACCACAGAGGGACAGGGAGCAGTTCTTC.

This chain links TRBV2 with TRBJ1-1; 7 nucleotides line up with TRBD1. The V gene's germline CDR1 is SNHLY and CDR2 FYNNEI. CDR3 length: 14 residues. Trimming cost V 10 bases and J 0 bases; bases outside gene matches: 8. The CDR3 sequence: CATLPGQLNTEAFF. DNA for the CDR3: TGTGCCACCTTACCGGGACAGCTGAACACTGAAGCTTTCTTT.

This clone was found a few times. The rearrangement joins TRBV6-5 to TRBJ2-7; D possibly uses TRBD1 or TRBD2 (5 bases each). This CDR3 has 15 residues. Trimming stripped 2 bases from V and 7 bases from J, with 18 bases between. The germline gives CDR1 MNHEY, CDR2 SVGAGI. CDR3 DNA sequence: TGTGCCAGCAGTTACACCTTATGGGGGAGTGGAGAGCAGTACTTC. It specifies CASSYTLWGSGEQYF.

The chain has TRBV11-2 and TRBJ2-3, with TRBD2 matching over 10 bases. V gave up 1 base and J gave up 4 bases; unmatched junction bases: 5. This CDR3 comprises 16 residues. CDR1 is SGHAT, CDR2 FQNNGV, per germline. The CDR3 sequence is CASSLGTSGNADTQYF. The CDR3, as DNA: TGTGCCAGCAGCTTAGGAACTAGCGGGAACGCAGATACGCAGTATTTT.

The V gene is TRBV5-1, the J gene TRBJ1-4; no clear D. CDR1 and CDR2 from the germline V gene are SGHRS and YFSETQ. The CDR3 has 14 residues. With 1 base removed from V and 4 bases from J, the gap between germline ends came to 8 bases. The chain's CDR3 is CASSLSPDNEKLFF. CDR3 DNA sequence: TGCGCCAGCAGCTTGTCTCCGGATAATGAAAAACTGTTTTTT.

This clone was seen a handful of times. This chain links TRBV28 with TRBJ1-3; 7 bases align to TRBD1. The CDR3 spans 17 residues. Per the germline V gene, CDR1 is MDHEN and CDR2 is SYDVKM. The V segment lost 5 bases and the J segment 0 bases; nucleotides outside the gene matches: 10. Here the CDR3 reads CASSPRQGRSSGNTIYF. CDR3 coding DNA: TGTGCCAGCAGTCCTAGACAGGGAAGAAGCTCTGGAAACACCATATATTTT.

The chain recombines TRBV6-4 with TRBJ2-7, with D tentatively TRBD1 or TRBD2 (5 bases each). CDR3 length equals 12 residues. In germline, CDR1 is MRHNA, CDR2 SNTAGT. The CDR3 sequence is CVVRGPNHEQYF. CDR3 nucleotide sequence: TGTGTGGTAAGGGGACCGAACCACGAGCAGTACTTC.

This clone showed up just once. The chain uses TRBV5-1 and TRBJ1-1, with D perhaps matching TRBD1 (6 bases). V was pared by 0 bases and J by 7 bases, with 16 bases between. Germline loops: CDR1 SGHRS, CDR2 YFSETQ. This CDR3 has 15 amino acids. CDR3 sequence: CASSLGTWGQGEAFF. The CDR3 coding sequence is TGCGCCAGCAGCTTGGGAACCTGGGGGCAGGGTGAAGCTTTCTTT.

This chain uses TRBV25-1 with TRBJ1-5; 12 positions match TRBD1. V was clipped by 3 bases and J by 2 bases; unmatched bases: 2. From germline, CDR1 is MGHDK and CDR2 SYGVNS. CDR3 size: 16 residues. This CDR3 is CASSDGTGGRNQPQHF. CDR3 bases: TGTGCCAGCAGTGATGGGACAGGGGGCCGCAATCAGCCCCAGCATTTT. The full variable domain, rest sourced from reference TRBV25-1 and TRBJ1-5, is EADIYQTPRYLVIGTGKKITLECSQTMGHDKMYWYQQDPGMELHLIHYSYGVNSTEKGDLSSESTVSRIRTEHFPLTLESARPSHTSQYLCASSDGTGGRNQPQHFGDGTRLSIL.